The 20 T cell receptor beta chains below come from one sample, sequenced in a study of radiotherapy plus CTLA-4 blockade in lung cancer. Measured with immunoSEQ multiplex PCR; TCRdb has only the in-frame clones, and not every one. The sample yields roughly 78,000 clones, roughly three quarters seen once. The starting material was peripheral blood, obtained from a patient treated with radiotherapy plus ipilimumab. The receptor source for this set is a human donor with non-small cell lung cancer who had a complete response to radiotherapy plus ipilimumab.

The rearrangement links TRBV15 to TRBJ2-1, with D tentatively TRBD2 (5 bases). CDR1 is LNHNV and CDR2 is YYDKDF in the germline V gene (reference sequence). The CDR3 extends over 15 amino acids. The V end was cut by 0 bases, the J end by 9 bases, with 15 bases between. CDR3 protein: CATSRDNSGAGEQFF. The CDR3 DNA sequence: TGTGCCACCAGCAGAGATAACAGCGGTGCCGGTGAGCAGTTCTTC.

On this clone: One junction end does not reproduce the germline sequence, and a read error may be involved. The chain combines TRBV19 with TRBJ2-1; possibly TRBD2 for D (6 bases). The CDR3 is made up of 15 amino acids. Germline V gene sequence: CDR1 LNHDA, CDR2 SQIVND (reference sequence). The CDR3 region is CASTHWGVPYNEQFF. DNA for the CDR3: TGTGCCAGTACCCATTGGGGGGTGCCTTACAATGAGCAATTCTTC.

V and J are TRBV18 and TRBJ1-1; 8 bases fit TRBD1. The V gene's germline CDR1 is KGHSH and CDR2 LQKENI. With 3 bases clipped from V and 0 bases from J, the junction kept 6 bases outside the gene matches. This CDR3 region has 16 residues. The CDR3 DNA follows: TGTGCCAGCTCACCGTTGGACAGGGTCATGAACACTGAAGCTTTCTTT. Its protein is CASSPLDRVMNTEAFF. Using reference TRBV18 and TRBJ1-1 for the parts outside the CDR3, the full variable domain is NAGVMQNPRHLVRRRGQEARLRCSPMKGHSHVYWYRQLPEEGLKFMVYLQKENIIDESGMPKERFSAEFPKEGPSILRIQQVVRGDSAAYFCASSPLDRVMNTEAFFGQGTRLTVV.

The rearrangement uses TRBV5-4 and TRBJ1-2; TRBD1 is a possible D gene (6 bases). The CDR3 sequence is 14 residues long. V shed 4 bases and J shed 0 bases, with 10 bases lying between them. From germline, CDR1 is SGHNT and CDR2 YYREEE (reference sequence). CDR3: CASSPDRANYGYTF. The DNA of the CDR3 is TGTGCCAGCAGCCCGGACAGAGCTAACTATGGCTACACCTTC.

The chain couples TRBV4-1 to TRBJ2-5; TRBD2 agrees at 12 bases. The CDR3 runs 15 residues. In germline, CDR1 is MGHRA, CDR2 YSYEKL. V dropped 2 bases and J dropped 5; count of bases not matched to a gene: 3. DNA for the CDR3: TGCGCCAGCAGCCAAAGACTAGCGGGAGTTGAGACCCAGTACTTC. This sequence encodes CASSQRLAGVETQYF.

Points on this clone: A read error is likely, as this CDR3 ends without the conserved phenylalanine or tryptophan. The J gene is TRBJ1-1, the V gene TRBV27; D uncertain. Trimming removed 2 bases from V and 4 bases from J, with 11 bases in between. The germline gives CDR1 MNHEY, CDR2 SMNVEV (reference sequence). The CDR3 extends over 14 amino acids. The CDR3 DNA follows: TGTGCCAGCAGTTTAGGTGAACTAGGCACTGAAGCTTTCCTT. Translating gives CASSLGELGTEAFL.

The chain links TRBV6-1 to TRBJ1-6; a possible D gene is TRBD1 (5 bases). Germline V gives CDR1 MNHNS, CDR2 SASEGT. The length of the CDR3 is 15 residues. Trimming removed 1 base at V and 10 bases at J, with 14 bases between. CDR3 amino acids: CASSEVRFRGSPLHF. The CDR3 DNA reads as TGTGCCAGCAGTGAAGTAAGATTCCGGGGGTCACCCCTCCACTTT.

The chain combines TRBV5-1 with TRBJ1-1; weak D call: TRBD1 (6 bases). CDR3 length: 14 residues. V lost 1 base and J lost 5, with 12 bases in between. Per the germline V gene, CDR1 is SGHRS and CDR2 is YFSETQ. Here the CDR3 reads CASSLITGSTEAFF. CDR3 coding DNA: TGCGCCAGCAGCTTGATTACAGGGAGTACTGAAGCTTTCTTT.

The V and J genes are TRBV19 and TRBJ1-5; D remains ambiguous. The V gene's germline CDR1 is LNHDA and CDR2 SQIVND (reference sequence). The CDR3 extends over 14 amino acids. V lost 6 bases and J lost 4, with 13 bases in between. CDR3 protein: CASRRAPSNQPQHF. The DNA for the CDR3 is TGTGCCAGTAGGCGGGCCCCCTCAAATCAGCCCCAGCATTTT.

The V and J genes are TRBV2 and TRBJ2-2, with D possibly being TRBD1 or TRBD2 (5 bases each). From germline, CDR1 is SNHLY and CDR2 FYNNEI. This CDR3 comprises 13 residues. Deletions cut 10 bases from V and 1 base from J, with 10 bases between. Here the CDR3 DNA reads TGTGCCAAGGGACGGGTGAACACCGGGGAGCTGTTTTTT. It yields the protein CAKGRVNTGELFF.

The chain combines TRBV4-3 with TRBJ2-5; 7 bases line up with TRBD2. CDR1 is LGHNA, CDR2 YSLEER, per germline. The CDR3 loop spans 13 amino acids. V shed 3 bases, J shed 3 bases, and the junction held 1 base outside the gene matches. In DNA, the CDR3 is TGCGCCAGCAGCCATACTAGCGAAGAGACCCAGTACTTC. This translates into CASSHTSEETQYF.

The genes are TRBV4-3 and TRBJ1-2; 7 bases are a match to TRBD1. The CDR3 spans 17 residues. After removal of 0 bases from V and 0 bases from J, the junction contained 7 bases not matched to a gene. Germline V lookup: CDR1 LGHNA, CDR2 YSLEER. The CDR3 region is CASSQDTGDPANYGYTF. In DNA form, the CDR3 reads TGCGCCAGCAGCCAAGACACAGGGGACCCTGCTAACTATGGCTACACCTTC.

The chain links TRBV7-2 to TRBJ2-1; 13 bases match TRBD2. Germline V gene data show CDR1 as SGHTA and CDR2 as FQGNSA. With 7 bases clipped from V and 9 bases from J, the junction kept 18 bases outside the gene matches. CDR3 length: 18 amino acids. The CDR3 here is CASTLGGTSGVGLVEQFF. The CDR3 DNA reads as TGTGCCAGCACCCTAGGTGGGACTAGCGGGGTCGGGTTAGTTGAGCAGTTCTTC. Looking up the rest from reference TRBV7-2 and TRBJ2-1 gives the full variable domain: GAGVSQSPSNKVTEKGKDVELRCDPISGHTALYWYRQSLGQGLEFLIYFQGNSAPDKSGLPSDRFSAERTGGSVSTLTIQRTQQEDSAVYLCASTLGGTSGVGLVEQFFGPGTRLTVL.

This chain connects TRBV5-1 to TRBJ2-3; 13 bases fit TRBD2. Germline CDR1 SGHRS, CDR2 YFSETQ. The CDR3 consists of 17 residues. After removal of 3 bases from V and 0 bases from J, the junction contained 4 bases not matched to a gene. The CDR3 DNA follows: TGCGCCAGCAGCTCACGGACTAGCGGGGGTAGCACAGATACGCAGTATTTT. Protein sequence: CASSSRTSGGSTDTQYF.

This chain uses TRBV25-1 with TRBJ2-1; 9 bases are shared with TRBD2. The V segment lost 3 bases and the J segment 8 bases; nucleotides outside the gene matches: 5. Germline CDR1 MGHDK, CDR2 SYGVNS. The CDR3 is made up of 14 amino acids. The CDR3 region is CASSEAGGRYEQFF. In DNA, the CDR3 is TGTGCCAGCAGTGAGGCGGGGGGGCGGTATGAGCAGTTCTTC.

V is TRBV18 and J is TRBJ1-1; D is ambiguous. This CDR3 region has 16 residues. Germline CDR1 KGHSH, CDR2 LQKENI. V lost 8 bases and J 1 base, leaving 20 bases between the germline ends. The CDR3 spells CASHLTQPRANTEAFF. CDR3 DNA: TGTGCCAGCCACCTCACGCAGCCGAGGGCGAACACTGAAGCTTTCTTT.

The chain links TRBV6-8 to TRBJ2-3; TRBD2 matches 10 bases. The CDR3 length is 15 residues. Unmatched junction bases numbered 1, after V lost 4 bases and J lost 0 bases. CDR1 MNHGY and CDR2 SAAAGT come from the germline V gene. CDR3 in amino acids: CASSLTSGSTDTQYF. In DNA form, the CDR3 reads TGTGCCAGCAGTTTGACTAGCGGGAGCACAGATACGCAGTATTTT.

This chain links TRBV21-1 with TRBJ2-2; the table's D call TRBD1 went unverified against the DNA. TRBV21-1 is labeled a pseudogene. The CDR3 contains 16 residues. The CDR3 here is CASSKGGQGWSGELFF. CDR3 nucleotide sequence: TGTGCCAGCAGCAAAGGCGGACAGGGGTGGTCAGGGGAGCTGTTTTTT.

The chain recombines TRBV4-3 with TRBJ2-7; D not certain. This CDR3 is 16 amino acids long. CDR1 LGHNA and CDR2 YSLEER come from the germline V gene. Trimming removed 0 bases at V and 6 bases at J, with 18 bases between. CDR3 nucleotide sequence: TGCGCCAGCAGCCAAGATCTACAGTGGCCGATGGGCGAGCAGTACTTC. This codes for CASSQDLQWPMGEQYF.

The chain recombines TRBV7-8 with TRBJ1-2; D is uncertain. The CDR3 covers 13 residues. Per the germline V gene, CDR1 is SGHVS and CDR2 is FQNEAQ. V was cut by 4 bases and J by 8 bases, with 14 bases left in between. The DNA for the CDR3 is TGTGCCAGCAGCTCTGACTTGACACACGGCTACACCTTC. Protein sequence: CASSSDLTHGYTF. The entire variable domain, with the rest obtained from reference TRBV7-8 and TRBJ1-2, is as follows: GAGVSQSPRYKVAKRGQDVALRCDPISGHVSLFWYQQALGQGPEFLTYFQNEAQLDKSGLPSDRFFAERPEGSVSTLKIQRTQQEDSAVYLCASSSDLTHGYTFGSGTRLTVV.